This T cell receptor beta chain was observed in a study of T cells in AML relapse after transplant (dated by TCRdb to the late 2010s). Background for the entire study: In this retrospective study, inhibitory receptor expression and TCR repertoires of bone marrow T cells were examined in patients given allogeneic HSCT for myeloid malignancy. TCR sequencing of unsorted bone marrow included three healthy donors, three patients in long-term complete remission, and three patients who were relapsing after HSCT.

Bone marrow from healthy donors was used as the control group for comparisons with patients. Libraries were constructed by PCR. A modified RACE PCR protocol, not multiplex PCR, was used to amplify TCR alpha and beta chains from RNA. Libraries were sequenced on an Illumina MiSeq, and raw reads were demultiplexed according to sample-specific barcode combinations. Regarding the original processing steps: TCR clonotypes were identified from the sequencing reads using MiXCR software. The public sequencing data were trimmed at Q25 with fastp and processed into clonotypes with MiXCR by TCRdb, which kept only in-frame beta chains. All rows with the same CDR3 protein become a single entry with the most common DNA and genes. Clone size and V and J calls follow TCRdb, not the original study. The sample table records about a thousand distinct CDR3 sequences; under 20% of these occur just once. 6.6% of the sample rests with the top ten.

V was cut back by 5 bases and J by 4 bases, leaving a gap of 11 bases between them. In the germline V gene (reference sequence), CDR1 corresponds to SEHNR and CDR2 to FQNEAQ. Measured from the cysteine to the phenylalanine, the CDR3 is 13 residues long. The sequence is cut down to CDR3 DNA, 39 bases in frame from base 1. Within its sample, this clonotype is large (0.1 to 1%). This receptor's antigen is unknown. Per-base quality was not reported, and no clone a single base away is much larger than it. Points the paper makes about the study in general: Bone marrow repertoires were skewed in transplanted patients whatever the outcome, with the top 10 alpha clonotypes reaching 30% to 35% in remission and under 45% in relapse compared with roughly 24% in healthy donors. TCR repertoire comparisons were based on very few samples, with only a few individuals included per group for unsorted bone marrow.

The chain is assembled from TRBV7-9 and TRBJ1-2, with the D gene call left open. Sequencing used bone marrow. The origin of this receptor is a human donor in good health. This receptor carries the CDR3 CASSPFFGYGYTF. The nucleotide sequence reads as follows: TGTGCCAGCAGCCCTTTCTTCGGCTATGGCTACACCTTC.